The 13 T cell receptor beta chains reported below all come from one sample, sequenced in a study of molecular identifiers for immune sequencing clone quantification. MiXCR, applied by TCRdb to the PCR reads, yields one record per CDR3 protein. The sample holds some 580,000 distinct CDR3 sequences, 25% seen once. Sample: naive CD8+ T cells from blood, with Jurkat cell RNA spiked in. Subset given: FACS-sorted CD8+CD4-CCR7+CD45RA+ naive T cells. Source of these receptors: a human donor in good health. Some libraries in this study had Jurkat cell RNA spiked in.

This clonotype was recorded at least ten times. A read error may account for a junction end that differs from germline. The chain couples TRBV7-7 to TRBJ2-7, with D maybe TRBD1 (6 bases). The germline gives CDR1 SSHAT, CDR2 FNYEAQ (reference sequence). This CDR3 spans 14 amino acids. The CDR3 region is CASSLVPGAGEQYF. The CDR3 DNA follows: TGTGCTAGCAGCTTAGTTCCAGGGGCCGGGGAGCAGTACTTC.

V usage is TRBV19 and J usage is TRBJ1-1; D unclear. In germline, CDR1 is LNHDA, CDR2 SQIVND (reference sequence). Trimming stripped 7 bases from V and 1 base from J, with 7 bases between. The CDR3 has 12 amino acids. The CDR3 reads CASKEGNTEAFF. CDR3 coding DNA: TGTGCCAGTAAGGAGGGGAACACTGAAGCTTTCTTT.

This clonotype was seen ten or more times. The V call is TRBV29-1, the J call TRBJ1-3, with D unclear. Trimming took off 6 bases at V and 0 bases at J, with 6 bases between the two ends. This CDR3 is built from 12 residues. In germline, CDR1 is SQVTM, CDR2 ANQGSEA. CDR3 protein: CSVRDSGNTIYF. DNA of the CDR3: TGCAGCGTAAGGGACTCTGGAAACACCATATATTTT.

Note on this clonotype: At one end the junction does not follow the germline gene, possibly because of a read error. The chain uses TRBV7-9 and TRBJ1-1; tentatively, D is TRBD1 (5 bases). This CDR3 spans 14 amino acids. The germline V gene has CDR1 SEHNR and CDR2 FQNEAQ (reference sequence). CDR3 bases: TGTGACAGCAGCTCAGGAGGGGCGAGGACTGAAGCTTTCTTT. Translated: CDSSSGGARTEAFF.

This clonotype was recorded many times. V usage is TRBV2 and J usage is TRBJ2-7; 12 nucleotides align to TRBD1. This CDR3 spans 15 amino acids. Trimming cost V 8 bases and J 7 bases; bases outside gene matches: 12. Germline CDR1 SNHLY, CDR2 FYNNEI. CDR3 sequence reads: CASLDPGQGAWEQYF. The CDR3 DNA reads TGTGCCAGCCTAGACCCGGGACAGGGGGCCTGGGAGCAGTACTTC. The complete variable domain, with remaining parts taken from reference TRBV2 and TRBJ2-7, reads EPEVTQTPSHQVTQMGQEVILRCVPISNHLYFYWYRQILGQKVEFLVSFYNNEISEKSEIFDDQFSVERPDGSNFTLKIRSTKLEDSAMYFCASLDPGQGAWEQYFGPGTRLTVT.

This clonotype has at least ten counts. The CDR3, as DNA: TGTGCCAGCAGCGGGGGGACTAGCGCCTACTACGAGCAGTACTTC. As protein: CASSGGTSAYYEQYF. The rearrangement links TRBV5-4 to TRBJ2-7; TRBD2 matches 10 bases. The CDR3 is 15 residues long. V gave up 4 bases and J gave up 3 bases; unmatched junction bases: 7. CDR1 and CDR2 from the germline V gene are SGHNT and YYREEE (reference sequence).

The CDR3 DNA is TGTGCCACCTCCCCCAGGGGACAGCCAGCCTACGAGCAGTACTTC. Protein sequence: CATSPRGQPAYEQYF. The J gene is TRBJ2-7, the V gene TRBV19, with 7 nucleotides matching TRBD1. The CDR3 covers 15 residues. CDR1 is LNHDA, CDR2 SQIVND, per germline (reference sequence). The V segment lost 10 bases and the J segment 2 bases; nucleotides outside the gene matches: 14.

Only one count was recorded for this clonotype. V usage is TRBV5-1 and J usage is TRBJ2-5, with 8 bases matching TRBD2. The CDR3 covers 15 residues. Germline assignment: CDR1 SGHRS and CDR2 YFSETQ. V was clipped by 6 bases and J by 9 bases; unmatched bases: 16. CDR3 sequence: CASTPRDSGEEPQYF. The CDR3 bases are TGCGCCAGCACCCCCCGGGATAGCGGGGAGGAGCCCCAGTACTTC. The variable domain in full, with the rest retrieved from reference TRBV5-1 and TRBJ2-5, is KAGVTQTPRYLIKTRGQQVTLSCSPISGHRSVSWYQQTPGQGLQFLFEYFSETQRNKGNFPGRFSGRQFSNSRSEMNVSTLELGDSALYLCASTPRDSGEEPQYFGPGTRLLVL.

This clonotype was seen more than once but under ten times. The genes are TRBV12-3 or TRBV12-4 and TRBJ1-6; D unclear. Trimming removed 3 bases from V and 7 bases from J, with 7 bases in between. The CDR3 covers 13 residues. The CDR3 bases are TGTGCCAGCAGTTTTGGGCCCAATTCACCCCTCCACTTT. Residues: CASSFGPNSPLHF.

The chain couples TRBV11-2 to TRBJ2-1; TRBD2 matches at 9 bases. Losses at the gene ends were 7 bases for V and 6 bases for J; bases not matched to a gene: 10. The CDR3 has 15 amino acids. Germline lookup yields CDR1 SGHAT and CDR2 FQNNGV. This CDR3 is CASTDLAGVRNEQFF. As DNA, the CDR3 is TGTGCCAGCACGGATTTAGCGGGAGTTCGCAATGAGCAGTTCTTC.

There are many counts of this clonotype. This rearrangement joins TRBV2 to TRBJ2-6, with 14 bases fitting TRBD2. The V segment lost 7 bases and the J segment 4 bases; nucleotides outside the gene matches: 3. The length of the CDR3 is 16 residues. The germline gives CDR1 SNHLY, CDR2 FYNNEI. The CDR3 reads CASNGLAGGGANVLTF. In nucleotides, the CDR3 is TGTGCCAGCAATGGACTAGCGGGAGGCGGGGCCAACGTCCTGACTTTC.

The V and J genes are TRBV5-6 and TRBJ2-3; D might be TRBD1 (6 bases). The CDR3 covers 15 residues. The V end lost 0 bases, the J end lost 6 bases, and 14 bases lay between the germline ends. Germline V lookup: CDR1 SGHDT, CDR2 YYEEEE. The CDR3 DNA follows: TGTGCCAGCAGCTTGGTTACCAGGGACAAGGATACGCAGTATTTT. This codes for CASSLVTRDKDTQYF.

This clonotype showed up many times. The rearrangement links TRBV9 to TRBJ2-3; TRBD1 agrees at 9 bases. J gave up 2 bases and V 3 bases, and 10 bases lay outside the gene matches. The CDR3 is made up of 17 amino acids. Germline CDR1 reads SGDLS; CDR2 reads YYNGEE. CDR3 sequence: CASSGNRGPFFTDTQYF. Written as DNA, the CDR3 is TGTGCCAGCAGCGGAAACAGGGGGCCCTTTTTCACAGATACGCAGTATTTT.